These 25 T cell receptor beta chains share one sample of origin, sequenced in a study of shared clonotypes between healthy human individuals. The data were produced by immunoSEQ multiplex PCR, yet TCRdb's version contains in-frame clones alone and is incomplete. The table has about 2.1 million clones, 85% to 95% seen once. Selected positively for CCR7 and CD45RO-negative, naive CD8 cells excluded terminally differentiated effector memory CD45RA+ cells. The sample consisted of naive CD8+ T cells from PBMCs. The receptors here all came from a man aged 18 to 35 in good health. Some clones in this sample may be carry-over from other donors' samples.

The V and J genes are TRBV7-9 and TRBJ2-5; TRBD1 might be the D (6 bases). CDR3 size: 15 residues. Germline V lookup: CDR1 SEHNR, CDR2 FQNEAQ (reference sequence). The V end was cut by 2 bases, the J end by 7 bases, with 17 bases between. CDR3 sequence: CASSLPRQGPVTQYF. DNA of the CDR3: TGTGCCAGCAGCTTACCCAGGCAGGGGCCAGTGACCCAGTACTTC.

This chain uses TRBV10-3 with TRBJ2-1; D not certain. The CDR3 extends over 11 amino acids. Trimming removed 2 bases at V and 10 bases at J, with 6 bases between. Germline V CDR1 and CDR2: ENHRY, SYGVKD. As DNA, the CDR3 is TGTGCCATCAGTGAGATAAGGGAGCAGTTCTTC. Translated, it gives CAISEIREQFF.

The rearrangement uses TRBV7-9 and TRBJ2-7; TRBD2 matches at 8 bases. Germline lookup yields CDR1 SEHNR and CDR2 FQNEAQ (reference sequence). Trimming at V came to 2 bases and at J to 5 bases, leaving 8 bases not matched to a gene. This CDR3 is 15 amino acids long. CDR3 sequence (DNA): TGTGCCAGCAGCTTACCCGGTAGCGGGAAGGACGAGCAGTACTTC. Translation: CASSLPGSGKDEQYF.

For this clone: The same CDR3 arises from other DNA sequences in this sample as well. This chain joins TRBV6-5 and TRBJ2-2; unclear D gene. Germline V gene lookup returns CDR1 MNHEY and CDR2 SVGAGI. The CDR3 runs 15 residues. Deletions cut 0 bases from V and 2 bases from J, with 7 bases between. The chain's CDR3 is CASSYSAENTGELFF. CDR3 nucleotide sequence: TGTGCCAGCAGTTACTCTGCAGAAAACACCGGGGAGCTGTTTTTT.

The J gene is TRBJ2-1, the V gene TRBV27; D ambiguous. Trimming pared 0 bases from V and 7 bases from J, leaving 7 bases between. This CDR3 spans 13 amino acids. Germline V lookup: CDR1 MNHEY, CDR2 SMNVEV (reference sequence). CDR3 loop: CASSLSSENEQFF. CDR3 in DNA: TGTGCCAGCAGTTTATCCTCAGAGAATGAGCAGTTCTTC.

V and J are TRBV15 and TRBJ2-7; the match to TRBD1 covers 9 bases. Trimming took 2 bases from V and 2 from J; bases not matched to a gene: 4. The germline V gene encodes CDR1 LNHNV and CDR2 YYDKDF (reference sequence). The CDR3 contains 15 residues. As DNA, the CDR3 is TGTGCCACCAGCAGAACTAGGACAGGGGCCTACGAGCAGTACTTC. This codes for CATSRTRTGAYEQYF.

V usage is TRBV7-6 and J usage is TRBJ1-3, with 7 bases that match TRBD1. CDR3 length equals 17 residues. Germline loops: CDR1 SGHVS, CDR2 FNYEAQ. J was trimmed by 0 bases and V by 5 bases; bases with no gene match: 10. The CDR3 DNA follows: TGTGCCAGCAGCCAGCCTAGGACAGGCTACTCTGGAAACACCATATATTTT. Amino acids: CASSQPRTGYSGNTIYF.

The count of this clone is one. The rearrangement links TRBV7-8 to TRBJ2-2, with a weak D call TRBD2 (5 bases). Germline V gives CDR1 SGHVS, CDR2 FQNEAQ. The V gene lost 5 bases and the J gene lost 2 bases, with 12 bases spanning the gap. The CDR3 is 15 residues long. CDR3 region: CASSSGPRNTGELFF. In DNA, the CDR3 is TGTGCCAGCAGCAGCGGACCCAGAAACACCGGGGAGCTGTTTTTT.

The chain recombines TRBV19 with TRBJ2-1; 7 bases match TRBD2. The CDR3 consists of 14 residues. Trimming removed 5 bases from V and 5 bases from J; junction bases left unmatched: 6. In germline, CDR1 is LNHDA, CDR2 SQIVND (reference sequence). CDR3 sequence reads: CASSSGGLDNEQFF. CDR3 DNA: TGTGCCAGTAGTTCGGGAGGCCTGGACAATGAGCAGTTCTTC.

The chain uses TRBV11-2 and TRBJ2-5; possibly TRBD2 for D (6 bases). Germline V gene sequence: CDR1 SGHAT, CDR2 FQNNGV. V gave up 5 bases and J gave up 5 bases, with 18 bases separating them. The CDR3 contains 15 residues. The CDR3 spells CASSHRGGRLETQYF. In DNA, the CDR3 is TGTGCCAGCAGCCACCGCGGAGGGAGGTTGGAGACCCAGTACTTC.

The DNA of the CDR3 is TGCGCCAGCAGCCAAGATCGTAATCCAGATACGCAGTATTTT. Amino acids: CASSQDRNPDTQYF. The rearrangement joins TRBV4-3 to TRBJ2-3; D call uncertain. There are 14 residues in the CDR3. V was shortened by 0 bases and J by 4 bases, with 8 bases between the two germline ends. In germline, CDR1 is LGHNA, CDR2 YSLEER.

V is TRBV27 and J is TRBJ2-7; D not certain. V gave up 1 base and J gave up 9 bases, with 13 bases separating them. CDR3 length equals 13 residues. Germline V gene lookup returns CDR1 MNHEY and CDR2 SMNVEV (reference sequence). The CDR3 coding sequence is TGTGCCAGCAGTTTATTCCCCCCCCTAGGGCAGTACTTC. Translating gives CASSLFPPLGQYF.

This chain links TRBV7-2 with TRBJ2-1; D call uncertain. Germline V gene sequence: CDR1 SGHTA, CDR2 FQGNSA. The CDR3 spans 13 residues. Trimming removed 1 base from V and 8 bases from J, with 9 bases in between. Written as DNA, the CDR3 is TGTGCCAGCAGCTTAGTAGGCACACATGAGCAGTTCTTC. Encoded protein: CASSLVGTHEQFF. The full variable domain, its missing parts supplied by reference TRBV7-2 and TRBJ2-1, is GAGVSQSPSNKVTEKGKDVELRCDPISGHTALYWYRQSLGQGLEFLIYFQGNSAPDKSGLPSDRFSAERTGGSVSTLTIQRTQQEDSAVYLCASSLVGTHEQFFGPGTRLTVL.

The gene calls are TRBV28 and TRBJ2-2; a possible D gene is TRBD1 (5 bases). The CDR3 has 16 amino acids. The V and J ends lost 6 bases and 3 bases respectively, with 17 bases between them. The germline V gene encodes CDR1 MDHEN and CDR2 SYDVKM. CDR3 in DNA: TGTGCCAGCAGGTCCCCGGTGGGCAGGGACACCGGGGAGCTGTTTTTT. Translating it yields CASRSPVGRDTGELFF.

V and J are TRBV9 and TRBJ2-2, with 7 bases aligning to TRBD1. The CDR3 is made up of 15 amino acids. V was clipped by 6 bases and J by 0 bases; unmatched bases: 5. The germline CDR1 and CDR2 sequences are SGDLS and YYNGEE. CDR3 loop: CASTLGTANTGELFF. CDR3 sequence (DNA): TGTGCCAGCACCTTGGGGACAGCGAACACCGGGGAGCTGTTTTTT. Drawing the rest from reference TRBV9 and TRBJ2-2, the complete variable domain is DSGVTQTPKHLITATGQRVTLRCSPRSGDLSVYWYQQSLDQGLQFLIQYYNGEERAKGNILERFSAQQFPDLHSELNLSSLELGDSALYFCASTLGTANTGELFFGEGSRLTVL.

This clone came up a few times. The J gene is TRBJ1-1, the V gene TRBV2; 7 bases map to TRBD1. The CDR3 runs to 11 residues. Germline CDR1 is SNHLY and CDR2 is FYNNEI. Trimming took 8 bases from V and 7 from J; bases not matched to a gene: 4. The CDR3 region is CASERDSEAFF. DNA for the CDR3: TGTGCCAGCGAGCGGGACAGTGAAGCTTTCTTT.

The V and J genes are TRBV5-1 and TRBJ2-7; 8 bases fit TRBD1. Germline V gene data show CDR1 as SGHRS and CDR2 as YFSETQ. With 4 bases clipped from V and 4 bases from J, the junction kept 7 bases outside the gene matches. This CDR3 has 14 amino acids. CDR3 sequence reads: CASSDRQGTYEQYF. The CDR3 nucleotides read TGCGCCAGCAGCGACCGACAGGGGACGTACGAGCAGTACTTC.

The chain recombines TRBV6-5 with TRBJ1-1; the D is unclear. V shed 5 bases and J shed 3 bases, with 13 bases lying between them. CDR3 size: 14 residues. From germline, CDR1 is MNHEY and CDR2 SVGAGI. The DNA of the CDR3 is TGTGCCAGCAGTCCCCGGCTACTTTACACTGAAGCTTTCTTT. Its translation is CASSPRLLYTEAFF.

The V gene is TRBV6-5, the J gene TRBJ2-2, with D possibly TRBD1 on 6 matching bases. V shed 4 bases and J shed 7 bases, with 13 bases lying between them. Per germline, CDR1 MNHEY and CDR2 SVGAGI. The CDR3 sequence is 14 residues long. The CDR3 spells CASSSQGSDGELFF. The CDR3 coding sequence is TGTGCCAGCAGTTCTCAGGGGTCGGACGGGGAGCTGTTTTTT.

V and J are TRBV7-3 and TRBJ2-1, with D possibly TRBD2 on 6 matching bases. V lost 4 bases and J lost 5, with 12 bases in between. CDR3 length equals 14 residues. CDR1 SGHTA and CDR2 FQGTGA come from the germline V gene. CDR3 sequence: CASSSAGLNNEQFF. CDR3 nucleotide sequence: TGTGCCAGCAGCTCCGCGGGACTCAACAATGAGCAGTTCTTC.

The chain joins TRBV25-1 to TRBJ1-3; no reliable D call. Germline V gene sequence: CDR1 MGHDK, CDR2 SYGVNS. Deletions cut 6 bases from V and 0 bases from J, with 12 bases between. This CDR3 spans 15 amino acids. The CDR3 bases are TGTGCCAGCAGCTGGGCCGAGGGCTCTGGAAACACCATATATTTT. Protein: CASSWAEGSGNTIYF.

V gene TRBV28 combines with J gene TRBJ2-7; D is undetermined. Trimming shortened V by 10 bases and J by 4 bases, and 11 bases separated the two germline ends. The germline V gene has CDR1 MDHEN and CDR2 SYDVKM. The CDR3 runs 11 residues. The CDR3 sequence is CATLGQYEQYF. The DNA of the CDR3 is TGTGCCACCCTAGGGCAGTACGAGCAGTACTTC.

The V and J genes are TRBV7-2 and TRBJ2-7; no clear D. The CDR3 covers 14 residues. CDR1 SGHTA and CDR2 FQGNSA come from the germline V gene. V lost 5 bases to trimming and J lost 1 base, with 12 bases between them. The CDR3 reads CASSTRLRSYEQYF. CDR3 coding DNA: TGTGCCAGCAGCACCCGACTCCGTTCCTACGAGCAGTACTTC.

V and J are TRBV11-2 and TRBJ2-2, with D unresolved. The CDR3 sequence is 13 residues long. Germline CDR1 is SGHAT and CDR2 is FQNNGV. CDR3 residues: CACERWGTGELFF. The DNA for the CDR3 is TGTGCTTGTGAAAGGTGGGGCACCGGGGAGCTGTTTTTT.

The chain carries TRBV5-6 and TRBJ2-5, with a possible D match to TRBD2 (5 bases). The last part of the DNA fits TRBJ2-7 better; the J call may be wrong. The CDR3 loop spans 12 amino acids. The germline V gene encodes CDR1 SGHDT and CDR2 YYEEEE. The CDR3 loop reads CASSLWGDEQYF. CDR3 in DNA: TGTGCCAGCAGCTTATGGGGAGACGAGCAGTACTTC.